Listed below are T cell receptor beta chains from one sample, sequenced in a study of identical twins. Each CDR3 protein is one row after TCRdb ran MiXCR on the 5' RACE reads. The sample comprises some 500,000 distinct CDR3 sequences, around an eighth of which are singletons, and 0.8% to 1% rests with the top ten. These data are also associated with another study on yellow fever vaccine responses in identical twins.

The sequenced material came from CD4+ T cells sorted from blood. The receptor set was obtained from a woman aged 18-29 years in good health. Both conserved end residues are part of each CDR3. D genes are given only for firm matches. Clone size is stated in some rows and not others, as once, few, many or a class when expanded.

>-|TRBD2|TRBV5-1|TRBJ2-5
CASSTAGTSGGETQYF
TGCGCCAGCAGCACAGCCGGGACTAGCGGGGGAGAGACCCAGTACTTC
>-|TRBD2|TRBV18|TRBJ2-3
CASSLSLAGYTDTQYF
TGTGCCAGCTCACTCTCACTAGCGGGATACACAGATACGCAGTATTTT
>-|TRBD1|TRBV28|TRBJ2-7
CASKEQGVVSSYEQYF
TGTGCCAGCAAGGAACAGGGGGTGGTTAGCTCCTACGAGCAGTACTTC
>many|TRBD2|TRBV12-3/TRBV12-4|TRBJ2-5
CASSRRTSGPQETQYF
TGTGCCAGCAGCCGCAGGACTAGCGGGCCTCAAGAGACCCAGTACTTC
>few|TRBD1|TRBV25-1|TRBJ2-3
CASRRQGSTDTQYF
TGTGCCAGCCGCAGACAGGGGAGCACAGATACGCAGTATTTT
>-|-|TRBV19|TRBJ2-4
CASSIAGRRIQYF
TGTGCCAGTAGTATAGCTGGGAGGCGCATTCAGTACTTC
>few|TRBD2|TRBV10-3|TRBJ2-7
CAISEKIAGAPEQYF
TGTGCCATCAGTGAGAAGATAGCGGGAGCCCCCGAGCAGTACTTC
>-|TRBD1|TRBV20-1|TRBJ1-1
CSASKGAAGVTEAFF
TGCAGTGCTAGTAAGGGGGCGGCCGGAGTCACTGAAGCTTTCTTT
>-|TRBD1|TRBV11-2|TRBJ1-6
CASSSIIGQVASPLHF
TGTGCCAGCAGCTCAATTATTGGACAGGTGGCTTCACCCCTCCACTTT
>many|TRBD2|TRBV11-2|TRBJ2-5
CASSLGLAGRETQYF
TGTGCCAGCAGCTTGGGACTAGCGGGGCGGGAGACCCAGTACTTC
>few|TRBD1|TRBV4-1|TRBJ2-3
CASSQDGTGGNTDTQYF
TGCGCCAGCAGCCAAGACGGGACAGGGGGGAACACAGATACGCAGTATTTT
>-|-|TRBV7-2|TRBJ1-1
CASSPRGGRYTEAFF
TGTGCCAGCAGCCCTCGGGGGGGGCGGTACACTGAAGCTTTCTTT
>many|TRBD2|TRBV11-2|TRBJ2-1
CASSLLAAYNEQFF
TGTGCCAGCAGCTTGCTAGCGGCCTACAATGAGCAGTTCTTC
>few|TRBD1|TRBV3-1|TRBJ2-7
CASSQGRGDRPYEQYF
TGTGCCAGCAGCCAAGGCCGCGGGGACAGGCCGTACGAGCAGTACTTC